This T cell receptor (beta chain) emerged from a study of OX40 agonist ivuxolimab in advanced cancers. At the level of the study: Earlier treatment with anti-PD-1, anti-PD-L1 or anti-CTLA-4 was permitted, and around 43% had received some.

Germline loops: CDR1 MDHEN, CDR2 SYDVKM. This CDR3 contains 14 residues. Between the trimmed V and J ends, which lost 0 bases and 5 bases, there was a span of 10 bases. Measured with immunoSEQ multiplex PCR; TCRdb has only the in-frame clones, and not every one. Altogether about 72,000 clones are present, about nine tenths being singletons, with the ten largest covering around 0.98%. This TCR derives from an adult with an advanced solid tumor such as melanoma, head and neck, liver or kidney cancer. Material: CD4+ or CD8+ T cells sorted from blood, obtained in a trial of the OX40 agonist ivuxolimab. The chain employs TRBV28 and TRBJ2-5; either TRBD1 or TRBD2 may fit D (5 bases each). The CDR3 is CASSLWGVRETQYF. In nucleotides, the CDR3 is TGTGCCAGCAGTTTATGGGGGGTCCGGGAGACCCAGTACTTC.